This is a list of T cell receptor beta chains from one sample in a study of blood T cell repertoires in COVID-19. This table comes from immunoSEQ multiplex PCR, and its TCRdb copy is limited to in-frame clones, with some not included. Of 250,000 to 300,000 clones listed, around 90% are singletons. The specimen was peripheral blood. These receptors all stem from a middle-aged man with acute or convalescent COVID-19. The CDR3 runs from the conserved cysteine through the conserved F or W. Each record gives: clone size, V gene, D gene, J gene, CDR3 protein, CDR3 DNA. A D gene is named only where the DNA matches it firmly. Rows may omit the clone size; those that give it use once, few, many or a size class.

size: -
V: TRBV7-9
D: -
J: TRBJ2-1
CDR3: CASQGSSYNEQFF
DNA: TGTGCCAGCCAGGGGAGCTCCTACAATGAGCAGTTCTTC

size: -
V: TRBV12-5
D: -
J: TRBJ2-7
CDR3: CASGLVTGSEQYF
DNA: TGTGCTAGTGGTTTGGTAACCGGTTCCGAGCAGTACTTC

size: once
V: TRBV10-3
D: -
J: TRBJ1-2
CDR3: CAISTGNGYTF
DNA: TGTGCCATCAGTACAGGCAATGGCTACACCTTC

size: -
V: TRBV2
D: TRBD2
J: TRBJ2-5
CDR3: CASSLSTGTSGGAQETQYF
DNA: TGTGCCAGCAGTTTATCCACCGGGACTAGCGGGGGGGCACAAGAGACCCAGTACTTC

size: once
V: TRBV19
D: -
J: TRBJ1-1
CDR3: CASSIRGGGTEAFF
DNA: TGTGCCAGTAGTATAAGGGGAGGAGGGACTGAAGCTTTCTTT

size: once
V: TRBV27
D: TRBD1
J: TRBJ2-7
CDR3: CASSLGVGTGPYEQYF
DNA: TGTGCCAGCAGTTTAGGGGTCGGGACAGGTCCCTACGAGCAGTACTTC

size: -
V: TRBV2
D: -
J: TRBJ1-1
CDR3: CATTPGGAEAFF
DNA: TGTGCCACCACCCCCGGAGGAGCTGAAGCTTTCTTT

size: -
V: TRBV10-1
D: TRBD2
J: TRBJ2-3
CDR3: CASSEGRLAGGTDTQYF
DNA: TGCGCCAGCAGTGAGGGACGACTAGCGGGGGGCACAGATACGCAGTATTTT

size: -
V: TRBV19
D: TRBD1
J: TRBJ2-3
CDR3: CASSRQGDTQYF
DNA: TGTGCCAGTAGTCGACAGGGGGATACGCAGTATTTT

size: -
V: TRBV5-6
D: -
J: TRBJ1-2
CDR3: CASSGTWGFDGYTF
DNA: TGTGCCAGCAGCGGGACATGGGGATTTGATGGCTACACCTTC

size: -
V: TRBV10-2
D: -
J: TRBJ2-2
CDR3: CASPGRETGELFF
DNA: TGCGCCAGCCCGGGAAGAGAAACCGGGGAGCTGTTTTTT

size: -
V: TRBV2
D: TRBD1
J: TRBJ1-1
CDR3: CASSLDRGGTEAFF
DNA: TGTGCCAGCAGTCTGGACAGGGGGGGGACTGAAGCTTTCTTT

size: -
V: TRBV5-1
D: TRBD1
J: TRBJ1-6
CDR3: CASTDSTGTGGSPLHF
DNA: TGCGCCAGCACTGACTCCACCGGGACAGGGGGTTCACCCCTCCACTTT

size: -
V: TRBV3-1/TRBV3-2
D: TRBD1
J: TRBJ1-2
CDR3: CASSRNAGQGLGYTF
DNA: TGTGCCAGCAGCCGAAATGCGGGACAGGGGTTGGGCTACACCTTC

size: -
V: TRBV2
D: TRBD1
J: TRBJ1-5
CDR3: CASSTTGGPQPQHF
DNA: TGTGCCAGCAGTACAACAGGGGGCCCTCAGCCCCAGCATTTT

size: -
V: TRBV10-2
D: -
J: TRBJ1-2
CDR3: CASFPDGNYGYTF
DNA: TGCGCCAGCTTCCCCGACGGGAACTATGGCTACACCTTC

size: -
V: TRBV4-1
D: -
J: TRBJ2-2
CDR3: CASTSGGRGTGELFF
DNA: TGCGCCAGCACGTCAGGGGGGCGCGGCACCGGGGAGCTGTTTTTT

size: -
V: TRBV7-6
D: TRBD1
J: TRBJ2-7
CDR3: CASTLTEGASEQYF
DNA: TGTGCCAGCACCCTTACTGAGGGGGCGAGCGAGCAGTACTTC

size: -
V: TRBV3-1/TRBV3-2
D: -
J: TRBJ1-6
CDR3: CASSSTSSYNSPLHF
DNA: TGTGCCAGCAGTTCGACATCCTCCTATAATTCACCCCTCCACTTT

size: -
V: TRBV5-1
D: -
J: TRBJ1-2
CDR3: CASSPMGRNGYTF
DNA: TGCGCCAGCAGCCCCATGGGGCGAAATGGCTACACCTTC

size: -
V: TRBV18
D: -
J: TRBJ2-3
CDR3: CASSTARDTQYF
DNA: TGTGCCAGCTCCACTGCCCGGGATACGCAGTATTTT

size: -
V: TRBV6-6
D: -
J: TRBJ1-1
CDR3: CASIPQDFSATEAFF
DNA: TGTGCCAGCATCCCTCAGGACTTTTCGGCCACTGAAGCTTTCTTT

size: -
V: TRBV9
D: -
J: TRBJ1-2
CDR3: CASSVGGRAGYTF
DNA: TGTGCCAGCAGCGTAGGAGGCAGGGCTGGCTACACCTTC

size: -
V: TRBV11-2
D: TRBD1
J: TRBJ1-1
CDR3: CASSPQGRGADNEAFF
DNA: TGTGCCAGCAGCCCCCAGGGCAGGGGGGCGGACAATGAAGCTTTCTTT

size: few
V: TRBV5-1
D: -
J: TRBJ2-2
CDR3: CASSLRDTNTGELFF
DNA: TGCGCCAGCAGCTTGAGGGACACGAACACCGGGGAGCTGTTTTTT

size: -
V: TRBV5-4
D: -
J: TRBJ2-6
CDR3: CASSPRQTSGANVLTF
DNA: TGTGCCAGCAGCCCACGACAGACCTCTGGGGCCAACGTCCTGACTTTC

size: -
V: TRBV7-9
D: TRBD2
J: TRBJ2-7
CDR3: CATRGGHYEQYF
DNA: TGTGCCACCCGGGGGGGCCATTACGAGCAGTACTTC

size: -
V: TRBV29-1
D: TRBD1
J: TRBJ1-2
CDR3: CSVEAGGGYTF
DNA: TGCAGCGTTGAGGCAGGGGGTGGCTACACCTTC

size: -
V: TRBV19
D: TRBD1
J: TRBJ2-1
CDR3: CASSLGTGLGNEQFF
DNA: TGTGCCAGTAGCTTAGGGACAGGGCTTGGGAATGAGCAGTTCTTC

size: -
V: TRBV7-8
D: -
J: TRBJ2-5
CDR3: CASSLAHTSGLYAGTQYF
DNA: TGTGCCAGCAGCTTAGCGCACACCTCGGGACTCTACGCGGGGACCCAGTACTTC

size: -
V: TRBV5-4
D: TRBD2
J: TRBJ2-1
CDR3: CASSAGGAPNEQFF
DNA: TGTGCCAGCAGCGCCGGGGGGGCTCCCAATGAGCAGTTCTTC

size: -
V: TRBV9
D: TRBD1
J: TRBJ1-1
CDR3: CASSRTGQGTEAFF
DNA: TGTGCCAGCAGCCGGACAGGTCAAGGAACTGAAGCTTTCTTT

size: -
V: TRBV27
D: TRBD1
J: TRBJ2-7
CDR3: CASSGTAASYEQYF
DNA: TGTGCCAGCAGTGGGACAGCCGCTAGCTACGAGCAGTACTTC

size: -
V: TRBV7-8
D: TRBD1
J: TRBJ2-1
CDR3: CASSVTRTGWTEQFF
DNA: TGTGCCAGCAGCGTAACGAGGACAGGGTGGACTGAGCAGTTCTTC

size: -
V: TRBV27
D: TRBD2
J: TRBJ2-5
CDR3: CASSWGGIETQYF
DNA: TGTGCCAGCAGTTGGGGGGGGATCGAGACCCAGTACTTC

size: -
V: TRBV24-1
D: -
J: TRBJ1-1
CDR3: CATSVPVEAFF
DNA: TGTGCCACCAGTGTCCCTGTTGAAGCTTTCTTT

size: few
V: TRBV19
D: -
J: TRBJ1-5
CDR3: CASSNYRENNQPQHF
DNA: TGTGCCAGTAGTAATTACAGGGAAAACAATCAGCCCCAGCATTTT

size: -
V: TRBV6-6
D: TRBD2
J: TRBJ2-2
CDR3: CASSPRILAGGPGELFF
DNA: TGTGCCAGCAGTCCCCGGATACTAGCGGGGGGGCCCGGGGAGCTGTTTTTT

size: few
V: TRBV6-6
D: -
J: TRBJ2-7
CDR3: CASSYLLQGYEQYF
DNA: TGTGCCAGCAGTTACTTACTACAGGGCTACGAGCAGTACTTC

size: once
V: TRBV4-1
D: -
J: TRBJ1-5
CDR3: CASSQGTANQPQHF
DNA: TGCGCCAGCAGCCAAGGAACAGCAAATCAGCCCCAGCATTTT

size: -
V: TRBV7-2
D: -
J: TRBJ1-6
CDR3: CASSFLGWREKGSPLHF
DNA: TGTGCCAGCAGCTTCCTTGGTTGGAGGGAGAAGGGATCACCCCTCCACTTT

size: -
V: TRBV11-3
D: -
J: TRBJ2-5
CDR3: CASSYPGLSQETQYF
DNA: TGTGCCAGCAGCTACCCGGGACTGTCACAAGAGACCCAGTACTTC

size: -
V: TRBV7-9
D: -
J: TRBJ2-7
CDR3: CASSSPSYEQYF
DNA: TGTGCCAGCAGCTCCCCTAGTTACGAGCAGTACTTC

size: -
V: TRBV9
D: -
J: TRBJ1-3
CDR3: CASSVDISGNTIYF
DNA: TGTGCCAGCAGCGTAGATATCTCTGGAAACACCATATATTTT

size: -
V: TRBV2
D: -
J: TRBJ1-2
CDR3: CASSEVWREGGYTF
DNA: TGTGCCAGCAGTGAAGTGTGGAGGGAAGGGGGCTACACCTTC

size: -
V: TRBV18
D: -
J: TRBJ2-5
CDR3: CASSPPGGETQYF
DNA: TGTGCCAGCTCACCACCGGGCGGGGAGACCCAGTACTTC

size: -
V: TRBV5-1
D: -
J: TRBJ1-2
CDR3: CASSRHGGDGYGYTF
DNA: TGCGCCAGCAGCAGACATGGAGGGGATGGCTATGGCTACACCTTC

size: -
V: TRBV3-1/TRBV3-2
D: -
J: TRBJ2-3
CDR3: CASSQVWASITHTDTQYF
DNA: TGTGCCAGCAGCCAAGTGTGGGCTAGCATCACACACACAGATACGCAGTATTTT

size: once
V: TRBV5-4
D: TRBD1
J: TRBJ2-1
CDR3: CASSLFHGQGLFF
DNA: TGTGCCAGCAGCTTGTTTCACGGACAGGGTTTGTTCTTC

size: -
V: TRBV5-1
D: -
J: TRBJ1-6
CDR3: CASRAGANYNSPLHF
DNA: TGCGCCAGTAGAGCAGGGGCTAATTATAATTCACCCCTCCACTTT

size: -
V: TRBV3-1/TRBV3-2
D: -
J: TRBJ1-5
CDR3: CASSFTPGHYGNQPQHF
DNA: TGTGCCAGCAGCTTCACTCCGGGACACTACGGCAATCAGCCCCAGCATTTT

size: -
V: TRBV19
D: -
J: TRBJ1-5
CDR3: CASSVQGTQPQHF
DNA: TGTGCCAGTAGTGTTCAGGGTACTCAGCCCCAGCATTTT

size: -
V: TRBV5-1
D: -
J: TRBJ1-3
CDR3: CASSLAPNPRGNTIYF
DNA: TGCGCCAGCAGCTTGGCTCCCAACCCCAGGGGAAACACCATATATTTT

size: -
V: TRBV19
D: TRBD1
J: TRBJ1-1
CDR3: CASSTGQGLRAFF
DNA: TGTGCCAGTAGTACCGGACAGGGTTTAAGAGCTTTCTTT

size: -
V: TRBV11-1
D: TRBD1
J: TRBJ2-2
CDR3: CASSTGTGANTGELFF
DNA: TGTGCCAGCAGCACGGGGACAGGCGCGAACACCGGGGAGCTGTTTTTT

size: -
V: TRBV14
D: -
J: TRBJ1-1
CDR3: CASSQDPGGEAFF
DNA: TGTGCCAGCAGCCAAGATCCGGGGGGTGAAGCTTTCTTT

size: -
V: TRBV7-9
D: -
J: TRBJ1-2
CDR3: CASSLSPANYGYTF
DNA: TGTGCCAGCAGCTTAAGCCCCGCTAACTATGGCTACACCTTC

size: -
V: TRBV7-7
D: -
J: TRBJ1-2
CDR3: CASPRFYPYGYTF
DNA: TGTGCTAGCCCCCGCTTCTACCCCTATGGCTACACCTTC

size: -
V: TRBV6-1
D: -
J: TRBJ1-4
CDR3: CASSERPVAKSNEKLFF
DNA: TGTGCCAGCAGTGAACGCCCGGTCGCAAAATCTAATGAAAAACTGTTTTTT

size: -
V: TRBV3-1/TRBV3-2
D: -
J: TRBJ2-7
CDR3: CASSLGASVYEQYF
DNA: TGTGCCAGCAGCCTCGGTGCCTCCGTCTACGAGCAGTACTTC